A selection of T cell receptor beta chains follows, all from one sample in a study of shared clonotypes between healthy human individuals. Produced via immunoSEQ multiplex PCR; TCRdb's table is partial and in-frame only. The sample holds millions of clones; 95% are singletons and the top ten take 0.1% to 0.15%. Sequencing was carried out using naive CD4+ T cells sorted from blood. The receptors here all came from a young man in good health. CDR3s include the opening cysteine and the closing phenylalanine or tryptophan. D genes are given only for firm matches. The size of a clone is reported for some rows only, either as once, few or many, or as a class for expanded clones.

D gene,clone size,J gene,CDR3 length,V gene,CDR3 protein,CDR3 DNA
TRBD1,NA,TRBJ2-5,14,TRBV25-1,CASSEPGQGKTQYF,TGTGCCAGCAGTGAACCTGGACAGGGAAAGACCCAGTACTTC
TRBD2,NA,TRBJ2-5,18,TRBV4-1,CASSEEPGLAGYQETQYF,TGCGCCAGCAGCGAAGAACCGGGACTAGCGGGGTACCAAGAGACCCAGTACTTC
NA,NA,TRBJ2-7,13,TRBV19,CASSSPGMREQYF,TGTGCCAGTAGTAGTCCGGGGATGAGGGAGCAGTACTTC
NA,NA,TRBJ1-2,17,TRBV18,CASSPRAPRGLLSGYTF,TGTGCCAGCTCACCACGCGCGCCCAGGGGCCTACTCAGTGGCTACACCTTC
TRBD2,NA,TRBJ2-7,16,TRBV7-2,CASSSPGTRATYEQYF,TGTGCCAGCAGCTCACCCGGGACTAGGGCCACCTACGAGCAGTACTTC
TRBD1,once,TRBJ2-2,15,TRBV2,CASTTDRANTGELFF,TGTGCCAGCACCACGGACAGGGCTAACACCGGGGAGCTGTTTTTT
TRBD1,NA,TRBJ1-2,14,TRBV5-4,CASSRDRGSDGYTF,TGTGCCAGCAGCCGGGACAGGGGCTCCGACGGCTACACCTTC
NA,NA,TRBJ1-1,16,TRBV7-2,CASSLVAALSGTEAFF,TGTGCCAGCAGCTTAGTGGCAGCGCTCTCTGGCACTGAAGCTTTCTTT
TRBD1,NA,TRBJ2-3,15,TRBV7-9,CASGLTGDITDTQYF,TGTGCCAGCGGATTAACAGGGGACATCACAGATACGCAGTATTTT
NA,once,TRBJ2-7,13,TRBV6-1,CASRSQYSYEQYF,TGTGCCAGCAGATCACAATACTCCTACGAGCAGTACTTC
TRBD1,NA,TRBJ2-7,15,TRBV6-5,CASTPRQGSSYEQYF,TGTGCCAGCACCCCCAGACAGGGTTCGTCCTACGAGCAGTACTTC
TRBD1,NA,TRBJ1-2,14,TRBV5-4,CASSLSGGARGYTF,TGTGCCAGCAGCTTGTCAGGGGGCGCACGCGGCTACACCTTC
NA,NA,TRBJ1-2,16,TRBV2,CASSQLGQGSNYGYTF,TGTGCCAGCAGTCAATTGGGGCAGGGGTCTAACTATGGCTACACCTTC
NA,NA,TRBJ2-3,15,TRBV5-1,CASSLAGGATDTQYF,TGCGCCAGCAGCTTAGCGGGCGGGGCCACAGATACGCAGTATTTT
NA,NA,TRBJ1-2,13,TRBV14,CASSHGTAGGYTF,TGTGCCAGCAGCCACGGAACCGCGGGGGGCTACACCTTC
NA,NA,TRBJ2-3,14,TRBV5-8,CASSTDGGVNTQYF,TGTGCCAGCAGCACTGACGGAGGAGTGAATACGCAGTATTTT
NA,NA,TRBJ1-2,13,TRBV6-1,CASSERADYGYTF,TGTGCCAGCAGTGAAAGGGCCGACTATGGCTACACCTTC
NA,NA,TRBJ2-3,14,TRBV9,CASSFGTSTDTQYF,TGTGCCAGCAGCTTTGGGACAAGCACAGATACGCAGTATTTT
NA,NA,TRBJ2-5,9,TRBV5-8,CASSSPQYF,TGTGCCAGCAGCTCCCCCCAGTACTTC
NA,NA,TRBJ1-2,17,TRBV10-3,CAISPSIDRTSNYGYTF,TGTGCCATCAGCCCCTCAATCGACAGGACCTCTAACTATGGCTACACCTTC
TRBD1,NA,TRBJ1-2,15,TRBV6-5,CASGRGGQGNYGYTF,TGTGCCAGCGGACGGGGGGGACAGGGGAACTATGGCTACACCTTC
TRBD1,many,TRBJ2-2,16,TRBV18,CASSPSGTGVTGELFF,TGTGCCAGCTCCCCAAGTGGGACAGGGGTCACCGGGGAGCTGTTTTTT
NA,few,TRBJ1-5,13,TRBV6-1,CASRVLQGQPQHF,TGTGCCAGCAGGGTATTGCAGGGACAGCCCCAGCATTTT
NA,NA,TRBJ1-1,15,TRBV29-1,CSAEGGGSMNTEAFF,TGCAGCGCCGAAGGCGGAGGATCAATGAACACTGAAGCTTTCTTT
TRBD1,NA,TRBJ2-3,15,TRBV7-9,CASSPGQGAMDTQYF,TGTGCCAGCAGCCCGGGACAGGGGGCAATGGATACGCAGTATTTT
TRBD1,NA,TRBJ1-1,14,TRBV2,CASRKDRGEDEAFF,TGTGCCAGCAGGAAGGACAGGGGTGAGGATGAAGCTTTCTTT
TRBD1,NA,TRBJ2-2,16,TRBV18,CASSPGYRGWTGELFF,TGTGCCAGCTCACCAGGCTACAGGGGGTGGACCGGGGAGCTGTTTTTT
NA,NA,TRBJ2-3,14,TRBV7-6,CASSSTTSTDTQYF,TGTGCCAGCAGCTCGACCACAAGCACAGATACGCAGTATTTT
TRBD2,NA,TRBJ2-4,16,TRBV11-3,CASSLGISGVKNIQYF,TGTGCCAGCAGCTTAGGTATTAGCGGGGTTAAAAACATTCAGTACTTC
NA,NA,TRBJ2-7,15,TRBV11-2,CASSLEGGKTYEQYF,TGTGCCAGCAGCTTAGAAGGCGGGAAGACCTACGAGCAGTACTTC
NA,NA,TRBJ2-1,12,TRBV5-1,CASSLASNEQFF,TGCGCCAGCAGCTTGGCCTCCAATGAGCAGTTCTTC
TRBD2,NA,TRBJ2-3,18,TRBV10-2,CASSEGRGGDITPDTQYF,TGCGCCAGCAGTGAAGGGCGGGGGGGAGATATTACGCCAGATACGCAGTATTTT
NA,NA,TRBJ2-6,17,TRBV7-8,CASSHPWGRTGANVLTF,TGTGCCAGCAGCCACCCTTGGGGCCGCACTGGGGCCAACGTCCTGACTTTC
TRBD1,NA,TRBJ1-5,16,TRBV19,CASSLTGGKGNQPQHF,TGTGCCAGTAGCCTGACAGGGGGTAAAGGCAATCAGCCCCAGCATTTT
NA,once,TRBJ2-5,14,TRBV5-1,CASSLRRGQETQYF,TGCGCCAGCAGCTTGAGACGGGGGCAAGAGACCCAGTACTTC
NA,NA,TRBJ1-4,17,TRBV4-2,CASSQDTPRAVYEKLFF,TGTGCCAGCAGCCAAGACACCCCCCGGGCGGTTTACGAAAAACTGTTTTTT
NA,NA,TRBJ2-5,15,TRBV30,CAWSLLRGRQETQYF,TGTGCCTGGAGTCTTCTAAGAGGCAGACAAGAGACCCAGTACTTC
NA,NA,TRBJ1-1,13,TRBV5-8,CASSHYMNTEAFF,TGTGCCAGCAGCCATTACATGAACACTGAAGCTTTCTTT
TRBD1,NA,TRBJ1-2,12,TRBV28,CASSPRGQGYTF,TGTGCCAGCAGTCCACGGGGACAGGGCTACACCTTC
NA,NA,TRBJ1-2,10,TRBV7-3,CASTLVGYTF,TGTGCCAGCACCTTGGTAGGCTACACCTTC
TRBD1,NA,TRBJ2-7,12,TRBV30,CAWGDSPYEQYF,TGTGCCTGGGGGGACAGCCCCTACGAGCAGTACTTC
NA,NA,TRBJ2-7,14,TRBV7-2,CASSFIGFSYEQYF,TGTGCCAGCAGCTTTATAGGGTTTTCCTACGAGCAGTACTTC
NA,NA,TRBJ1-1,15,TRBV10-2,CASSEDSSIGSEAFF,TGCGCCAGCAGTGAGGACAGTTCAATCGGGTCTGAAGCTTTCTTT
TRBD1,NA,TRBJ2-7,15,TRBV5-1,CASSLQGASSYEQYF,TGCGCCAGCAGCTTGCAGGGGGCGAGCTCCTACGAGCAGTACTTC
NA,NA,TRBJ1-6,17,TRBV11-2,CASSSGHRSSYNSPLHF,TGTGCCAGCAGCTCGGGACACCGAAGCTCCTATAATTCACCCCTCCACTTT